This TCR beta chain was captured in a study of control samples from healthy donors and cancer patients. TCRdb's copy holds only in-frame clones and misses some; the assay was immunoSEQ multiplex PCR. The repertoire consists of about 100,000 clones, with about 90% occurring once and the leading ten covering 15% to 20%. CDR3 length: 15 residues. Per germline, CDR1 SNHLY and CDR2 FYNNEI. The V gene lost 0 bases and the J gene lost 0 bases, with 8 bases spanning the gap. This sequence joins TRBV2 and TRBJ1-1; D unresolved. The sequenced material came from blood. The TCR sequence derives from a woman between 50 and 59 years old in good health. DNA for the CDR3: TGTGCCAGCAGTGAAGCAAGGGCTATGAACACTGAAGCTTTCTTT. Translated, it gives CASSEARAMNTEAFF.